Listed below are T cell receptor beta chains from one sample, sequenced in a study of PD-1 blockade in classical Hodgkin lymphoma. TCRdb keeps only in-frame clones here, not all; method: immunoSEQ multiplex PCR. The data show roughly 5,700 clones, 82% seen once. This material consisted of CD8+ T cells from blood, taken at baseline. The origin of the receptors is a human donor with classical Hodgkin lymphoma. Each CDR3 is given with its conserved first and last residue. The order of the fields is D gene, J gene, clone size, V gene, CDR3 DNA, CDR3 protein. D genes are given only for firm matches. Not every row has a clone size; where given, it reads once, few, many or a size class.

-,TRBJ2-1,-,TRBV4-3,TGCGCCAGCAGCCAAGCTGGTGCGGCATCCTACAATGAGCAGTTCTTC,CASSQAGAASYNEQFF
-,TRBJ2-7,-,TRBV28,TGTGCCAGCAGCATGAACAGGGTCGAGCAGTACTTC,CASSMNRVEQYF
-,TRBJ2-7,-,TRBV4-1,TGCGCCAGCAGCCAGACTGAAGTGGGGTACGAGCAGTACTTC,CASSQTEVGYEQYF
-,TRBJ1-1,-,TRBV28,TGTGCCAGCAGTCCTAGCACTACTTACCCCGAAGCTTTCTTT,CASSPSTTYPEAFF
TRBD2,TRBJ2-3,-,TRBV4-1,TGCGCCAGCAGCCAAGGGGGACTAGCGGGAGGGGATACGCAGTATTTT,CASSQGGLAGGDTQYF
-,TRBJ1-2,-,TRBV7-6,TGTGCCAGCAGCCTAGGGGCAGGGGACTATGGCTACACCTTC,CASSLGAGDYGYTF
-,TRBJ2-3,-,TRBV7-2,TGTGCCAGCAGCTTAGACAGGTTCACAGATACGCAGTATTTT,CASSLDRFTDTQYF
-,TRBJ1-1,few,TRBV4-2,TGTGCCAGCAGCCAAGAGAAACACCCGAACACTGAAGCTTTCTTT,CASSQEKHPNTEAFF
-,TRBJ2-5,-,TRBV6-5,TGTGCCAGCAGTTACTCGGGCGAATTGGAGGAGACCCAGTACTTC,CASSYSGELEETQYF
-,TRBJ1-2,-,TRBV5-5,TGTGCCAGCAGCTTGGGCGCCCAATATGGCTACACCTTC,CASSLGAQYGYTF
-,TRBJ2-2,-,TRBV9,TGTGCCAGCAGCGTAGGGAGAAAACAGGCGAACACCGGGGAGCTGTTTTTT,CASSVGRKQANTGELFF
TRBD1,TRBJ2-5,-,TRBV7-6,TGTGCCAGCAGCGACCGGGACAGGGGTGAGACCCAGTACTTC,CASSDRDRGETQYF
-,TRBJ1-5,few,TRBV15,TGTGCCACCAGCAGAGTAGGAGATCAGCCCCAGCATTTT,CATSRVGDQPQHF
-,TRBJ2-6,-,TRBV4-3,TGCGCCAGCAGCCAAGATGGTGCCAGGCCCTCTGGGGCCAACGTCCTGACTTTC,CASSQDGARPSGANVLTF
-,TRBJ1-4,-,TRBV7-9,TGTGCCAGCAGCGTAGAGCTAAAACTGTTTTTT,CASSVELKLFF
-,TRBJ2-5,-,TRBV10-2,TGCGCCAGCAGTGAGCAAGGAGGACGCCAAGAGACCCAGTACTTC,CASSEQGGRQETQYF
TRBD1,TRBJ2-4,-,TRBV2,TGTGCCAGCAGTGAAGCGTTCCAGGGGGCTTTGAACATTCAGTACTTC,CASSEAFQGALNIQYF
-,TRBJ1-2,-,TRBV27,TGTGCCAGCAGTTCCCTCGGGGTAAACTATGGCTACACCTTC,CASSSLGVNYGYTF
-,TRBJ2-7,-,TRBV7-9,TGTGCCAGCAGCTTAGCCCCAGACTACGAGCAGTACTTC,CASSLAPDYEQYF
-,TRBJ2-7,-,TRBV7-9,TGTGCCAGCAGCTCCCCCCTGGACTGGGAGCAGTACTTC,CASSSPLDWEQYF
-,TRBJ2-7,-,TRBV9,TGTGCCAGCAGCGTAAAGCCCTTGGGGAGCCCCCTTGGGCAGTACTTC,CASSVKPLGSPLGQYF
TRBD1,TRBJ2-7,-,TRBV5-8,TGTGCCAGCAGCTTGGGGACAGGGCACTACGAGCAGTACTTC,CASSLGTGHYEQYF
-,TRBJ1-2,-,TRBV4-1,TGCGCCAGCAGCCAAGAGGGGGGGGGCCGCGGCTACACCTTC,CASSQEGGGRGYTF
-,TRBJ2-7,-,TRBV2,TGTGCCAGCAGTCAGGAGGTGCCCTCCTACGAGCAGTACTTC,CASSQEVPSYEQYF
-,TRBJ2-5,-,TRBV7-3,TGTGCCAGCAGCCTTACGGGTAACCAAGAGACCCAGTACTTC,CASSLTGNQETQYF
TRBD1,TRBJ1-1,-,TRBV7-8,TGTGCCAGCAGCTTAAAGGGACAGGGGACTGAAGCTTTCTTT,CASSLKGQGTEAFF
TRBD2,TRBJ2-1,-,TRBV4-3,TGCGCCAGCAGCCAAGGGGCTAGCGGGGGGGCCAGGTACAATGAGCAGTTCTTC,CASSQGASGGARYNEQFF
-,TRBJ1-2,few,TRBV19,TGTGCCAGTAGTTTTTCCCCGGGAGATAACTATGGCTACACCTTC,CASSFSPGDNYGYTF
-,TRBJ2-1,-,TRBV7-9,TGTGCCAGCAGCTTACCGGACGGGATTTACTACAATGAGCAGTTCTTC,CASSLPDGIYYNEQFF
-,TRBJ2-1,-,TRBV9,TGTGCCAGCAGCGCTTCAGGGGGACTCTACAATGAGCAGTTCTTC,CASSASGGLYNEQFF
-,TRBJ2-3,-,TRBV9,TGTGCCAGCAGCGTACATAGCGGCAAAAGCACAGATACGCAGTATTTT,CASSVHSGKSTDTQYF
-,TRBJ1-6,-,TRBV2,TGTGCCAGCAGTGACATTGGGAGCTCCTATAATTCACCCCTCCACTTT,CASSDIGSSYNSPLHF
TRBD1,TRBJ2-7,-,TRBV27,TGTGCCAGCAGTTTGGGACAGAGCTACGAGCAGTACTTC,CASSLGQSYEQYF
TRBD2,TRBJ2-2,-,TRBV4-3,TGCGCCAGCAGCCAAGATATGTACGGGGGGACCGGGGAGCTGTTTTTT,CASSQDMYGGTGELFF
TRBD1,TRBJ1-1,-,TRBV7-9,TGTGCCAGCAGGGGGGACAGGGTTTTCACTGAAGCTTTCTTT,CASRGDRVFTEAFF
-,TRBJ2-6,-,TRBV7-3,TGTGCCACCGCCCAGACTGGGGCCAACGTCCTGACTTTC,CATAQTGANVLTF
-,TRBJ1-6,-,TRBV21-1,TGTGCCAGCAGCAAAGAGGCAGGGGGGGATTCACCCCTCCACTTT,CASSKEAGGDSPLHF
-,TRBJ1-4,-,TRBV11-2,TGTGCCAGCAGCCCCCCGAGAGGGGATGCGGCTAATGAAAAACTGTTTTTT,CASSPPRGDAANEKLFF
-,TRBJ1-2,-,TRBV2,TGTGCCAGCAGCCACGACTTTCTCTTATTCTGGGCCGCGGGGGGCTACACCTTC,CASSHDFLLFWAAGGYTF
-,TRBJ2-7,-,TRBV7-2,TGTGCCAGCAGCTTTGGGGGGTCGGGTTCCTACGAGCAGTACTTC,CASSFGGSGSYEQYF
TRBD1,TRBJ1-3,-,TRBV18,TGTGCCAGCTCACCCCGGACAACAGGGGCCGAAGGTGGAAACACCATATATTTT,CASSPRTTGAEGGNTIYF
TRBD1,TRBJ2-2,once,TRBV6-5,TGTGCCAGCAGTTACTTATTACAGGGGTACACCGGGGAGCTGTTTTTT,CASSYLLQGYTGELFF
-,TRBJ1-2,few,TRBV10-1,TGCGCCGCTGGAGGAGGGCAGGGCTACACCTTC,CAAGGGQGYTF
TRBD1,TRBJ2-7,-,TRBV11-2,TGTGCCAGCAGCTATCGCCGGGACAGGGGAAACTACGAGCAGTACTTC,CASSYRRDRGNYEQYF
TRBD2,TRBJ2-3,-,TRBV4-3,TGCGCCAGCAGCCACGGACTAGCGGGAAACACAGATACGCAGTATTTT,CASSHGLAGNTDTQYF
-,TRBJ2-4,-,TRBV4-2,TGTGCCAGCAGCTTAGTCCAGTCCACGGGCATTCAGTACTTC,CASSLVQSTGIQYF
-,TRBJ1-4,-,TRBV7-9,TGTGCCAGCAGCTTAGCCCCGACGGGGGCTAATGAAAAACTGTTTTTT,CASSLAPTGANEKLFF
-,TRBJ1-6,-,TRBV28,-,CASSFLAADFYNSPLHF
TRBD1,TRBJ1-5,few,TRBV19,TGTGCCAGTAGTATGGTAGGGACAGGGGATAATCAGCCCCAGCATTTT,CASSMVGTGDNQPQHF
TRBD2,TRBJ2-1,-,TRBV27,TGTGCCAGCAGTTTGGCGGGGGGGTACAATGAGCAGTTCTTC,CASSLAGGYNEQFF
TRBD1,TRBJ1-4,-,TRBV28,TGTGCCAGCAGTTACCCGGGACAGCGGAATGAAAAACTGTTTTTT,CASSYPGQRNEKLFF
TRBD1,TRBJ1-4,-,TRBV27,TGTGCCAGCATGAGGGAACAGGGGGATGAAAAACTGTTTTTT,CASMREQGDEKLFF